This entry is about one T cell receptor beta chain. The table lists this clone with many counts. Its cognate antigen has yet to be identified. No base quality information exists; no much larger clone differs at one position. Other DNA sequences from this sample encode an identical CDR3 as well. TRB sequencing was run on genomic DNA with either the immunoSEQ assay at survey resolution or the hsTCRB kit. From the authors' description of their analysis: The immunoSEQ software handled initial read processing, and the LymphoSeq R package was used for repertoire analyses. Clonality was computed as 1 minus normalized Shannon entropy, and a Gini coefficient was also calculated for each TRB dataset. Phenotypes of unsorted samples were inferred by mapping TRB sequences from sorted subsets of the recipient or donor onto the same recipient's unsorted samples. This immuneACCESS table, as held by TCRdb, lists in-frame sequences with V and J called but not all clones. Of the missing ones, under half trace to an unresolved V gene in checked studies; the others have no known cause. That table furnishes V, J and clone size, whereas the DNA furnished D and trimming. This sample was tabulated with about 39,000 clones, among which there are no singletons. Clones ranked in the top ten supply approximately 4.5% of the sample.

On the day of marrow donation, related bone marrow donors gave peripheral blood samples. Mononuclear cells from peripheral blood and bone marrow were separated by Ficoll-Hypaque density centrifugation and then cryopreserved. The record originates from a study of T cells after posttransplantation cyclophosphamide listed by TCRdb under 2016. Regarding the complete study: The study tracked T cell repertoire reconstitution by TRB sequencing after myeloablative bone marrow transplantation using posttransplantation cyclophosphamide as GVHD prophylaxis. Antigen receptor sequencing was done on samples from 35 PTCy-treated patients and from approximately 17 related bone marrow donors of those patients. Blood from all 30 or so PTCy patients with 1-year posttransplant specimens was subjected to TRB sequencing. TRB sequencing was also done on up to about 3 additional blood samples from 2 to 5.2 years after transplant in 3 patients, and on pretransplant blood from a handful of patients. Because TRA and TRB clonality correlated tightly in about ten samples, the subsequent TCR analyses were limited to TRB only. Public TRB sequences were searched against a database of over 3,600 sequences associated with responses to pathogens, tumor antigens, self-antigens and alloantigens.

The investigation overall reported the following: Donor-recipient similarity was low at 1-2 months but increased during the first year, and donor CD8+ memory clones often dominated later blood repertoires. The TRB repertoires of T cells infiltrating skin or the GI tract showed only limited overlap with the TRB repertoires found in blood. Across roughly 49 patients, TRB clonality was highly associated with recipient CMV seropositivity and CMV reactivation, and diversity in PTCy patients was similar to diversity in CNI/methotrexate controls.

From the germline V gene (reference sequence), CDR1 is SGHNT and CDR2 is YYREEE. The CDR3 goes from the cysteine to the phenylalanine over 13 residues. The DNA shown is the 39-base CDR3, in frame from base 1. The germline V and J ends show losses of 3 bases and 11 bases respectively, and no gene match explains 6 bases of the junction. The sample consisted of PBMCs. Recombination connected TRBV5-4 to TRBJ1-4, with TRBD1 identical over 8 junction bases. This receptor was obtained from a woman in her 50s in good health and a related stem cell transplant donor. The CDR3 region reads CASSSDRDSKLFF. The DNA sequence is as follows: TGTGCCAGCAGCTCGGACAGGGACAGCAAACTGTTTTTT.